These T cell receptor beta chains were read from a single sample in a study of CD8 T cells in Susac syndrome. TCRdb ran MiXCR on the immunoSEQ multiplex PCR reads and lists one entry per CDR3 protein. Of about 430,000 distinct CDR3 sequences listed, 75% to 90% were seen once; the top ten hold more than 0.09%. The sequencing sample was made of CD8+ T cells from PBMCs. These receptors all come from a human donor with multiple sclerosis. Both conserved end residues are trimmed from each CDR3. Size values are once, few and many counts, or a class for expanded clones, and some rows have none.

clone_size: -; v_call: TRBV4-1; cdr3_length: 14; j_call: TRBJ1-3; cdr3_aa: ASSTYGDLSGNTIY
clone_size: -; v_call: TRBV7-8; cdr3_length: 12; j_call: TRBJ2-7; cdr3_aa: ASVEWPGVYEQY
clone_size: -; v_call: TRBV5-4; cdr3_length: 12; j_call: TRBJ1-1; cdr3_aa: ASSLVPLNTEAF
clone_size: -; v_call: TRBV14; cdr3_length: 16; j_call: TRBJ2-7; cdr3_aa: ASSQAPISSGYSYEQY
clone_size: -; v_call: TRBV27; cdr3_length: 14; j_call: TRBJ2-3; cdr3_aa: ASSLSKGAVTDTQY
clone_size: -; v_call: TRBV12-3/TRBV12-4; cdr3_length: 11; j_call: TRBJ1-1; cdr3_aa: ASNDRTNTEAF
clone_size: few; v_call: TRBV7-8; cdr3_length: 12; j_call: TRBJ2-7; cdr3_aa: ASSVGTDPPQQY
clone_size: -; v_call: TRBV6-1; cdr3_length: 14; j_call: TRBJ1-1; cdr3_aa: ASRQGNVFLDTEAF
clone_size: -; v_call: TRBV5-5; cdr3_length: 13; j_call: TRBJ1-5; cdr3_aa: ASSLGQNSNQPQH
clone_size: few; v_call: TRBV4-1; cdr3_length: 13; j_call: TRBJ2-7; cdr3_aa: ASSRPSGGAYEQY
clone_size: -; v_call: TRBV3-1; cdr3_length: 11; j_call: TRBJ2-7; cdr3_aa: ASSQDNLYEQY
clone_size: -; v_call: TRBV29-1; cdr3_length: 12; j_call: TRBJ2-1; cdr3_aa: SASETTGPNEQF
clone_size: -; v_call: TRBV4-1; cdr3_length: 14; j_call: TRBJ1-6; cdr3_aa: ASSQEMGTGGSPLH
clone_size: once; v_call: TRBV20-1; cdr3_length: 12; j_call: TRBJ2-3; cdr3_aa: SASVSGVSDTQY
clone_size: -; v_call: TRBV4-1; cdr3_length: 13; j_call: TRBJ2-1; cdr3_aa: ASSQGSGPGYEQF
clone_size: once; v_call: TRBV6-1; cdr3_length: 13; j_call: TRBJ1-5; cdr3_aa: ASRFGQYPNQPQH
clone_size: -; v_call: TRBV10-3; cdr3_length: 12; j_call: TRBJ2-1; cdr3_aa: AISSGESYNEQF
clone_size: once; v_call: TRBV30; cdr3_length: 10; j_call: TRBJ1-4; cdr3_aa: AWSKGDEKLF
clone_size: few; v_call: TRBV7-9; cdr3_length: 10; j_call: TRBJ2-5; cdr3_aa: ASSREGETQY
clone_size: few; v_call: TRBV5-4; cdr3_length: 13; j_call: TRBJ1-1; cdr3_aa: ASSPQETGNTEAF
clone_size: few; v_call: TRBV27; cdr3_length: 14; j_call: TRBJ2-7; cdr3_aa: ASSFATPGTEYEQY
clone_size: -; v_call: TRBV5-1; cdr3_length: 14; j_call: TRBJ1-1; cdr3_aa: ASSAGRPQGWTEAF
clone_size: -; v_call: TRBV19; cdr3_length: 11; j_call: TRBJ2-3; cdr3_aa: ASSIKGTDTQY
clone_size: few; v_call: TRBV6-1; cdr3_length: 14; j_call: TRBJ2-4; cdr3_aa: ASSEGDRLYKNIQY
clone_size: -; v_call: TRBV27; cdr3_length: 13; j_call: TRBJ1-5; cdr3_aa: ASDTAAGSNQPQH
clone_size: once; v_call: TRBV4-1; cdr3_length: 14; j_call: TRBJ2-2; cdr3_aa: ASSQDPGPNTGELF
clone_size: -; v_call: TRBV11-3; cdr3_length: 12; j_call: TRBJ1-2; cdr3_aa: ASSKQPTGGGYT
clone_size: -; v_call: TRBV4-1; cdr3_length: 12; j_call: TRBJ2-7; cdr3_aa: ASSQDTREYEQY
clone_size: -; v_call: TRBV27; cdr3_length: 12; j_call: TRBJ1-5; cdr3_aa: ASSLFAAREPQH
clone_size: -; v_call: TRBV6-1; cdr3_length: 11; j_call: TRBJ2-7; cdr3_aa: ASRNGLAGEQY
clone_size: -; v_call: TRBV19; cdr3_length: 12; j_call: TRBJ2-1; cdr3_aa: ATTDGTTYNEQF
clone_size: few; v_call: TRBV7-2; cdr3_length: 14; j_call: TRBJ2-7; cdr3_aa: ASSFLAGLSSYEQY
clone_size: -; v_call: TRBV30; cdr3_length: 11; j_call: TRBJ1-1; cdr3_aa: AWSVLSFNEAF
clone_size: -; v_call: TRBV2; cdr3_length: 13; j_call: TRBJ2-7; cdr3_aa: ASSESDRGRNEQY
clone_size: -; v_call: TRBV6-1; cdr3_length: 12; j_call: TRBJ2-3; cdr3_aa: ASSEYEDTDTQY
clone_size: once; v_call: TRBV19; cdr3_length: 12; j_call: TRBJ2-1; cdr3_aa: ASNFGTYFNEQF
clone_size: -; v_call: TRBV7-9; cdr3_length: 14; j_call: TRBJ2-7; cdr3_aa: ASSPRTGQDIYEQY
clone_size: -; v_call: TRBV19; cdr3_length: 13; j_call: TRBJ2-3; cdr3_aa: ASSIGESSTDTQY
clone_size: -; v_call: TRBV29-1; cdr3_length: 13; j_call: TRBJ2-1; cdr3_aa: SVEDPAGGVNEQF
clone_size: -; v_call: TRBV11-2; cdr3_length: 12; j_call: TRBJ1-2; cdr3_aa: ASSFSGGVYGYT
clone_size: once; v_call: TRBV29-1; cdr3_length: 12; j_call: TRBJ2-1; cdr3_aa: SVARTSGLGEQF
clone_size: -; v_call: TRBV3-1; cdr3_length: 15; j_call: TRBJ2-1; cdr3_aa: ASSQDHRGSSYNEQF
clone_size: -; v_call: TRBV27; cdr3_length: 14; j_call: TRBJ2-7; cdr3_aa: ASSFTLSGFSYEQY
clone_size: -; v_call: TRBV6-1; cdr3_length: 12; j_call: TRBJ1-1; cdr3_aa: ATRTGGSSTEAF
clone_size: -; v_call: TRBV5-4; cdr3_length: 12; j_call: TRBJ1-1; cdr3_aa: ASSFETGQGEAF
clone_size: -; v_call: TRBV27; cdr3_length: 15; j_call: TRBJ2-7; cdr3_aa: ASSTGRAGKGAYEQY
clone_size: -; v_call: TRBV5-1; cdr3_length: 12; j_call: TRBJ1-1; cdr3_aa: ASSLAGRITEAF
clone_size: -; v_call: TRBV9; cdr3_length: 14; j_call: TRBJ2-3; cdr3_aa: ASSVVGPAGPDTQY
clone_size: -; v_call: TRBV4-1; cdr3_length: 13; j_call: TRBJ1-1; cdr3_aa: ASSPDWGTNTEAF
clone_size: -; v_call: TRBV20-1; cdr3_length: 14; j_call: TRBJ2-6; cdr3_aa: SADTTGGPGANVLT
clone_size: -; v_call: TRBV7-2; cdr3_length: 14; j_call: TRBJ2-3; cdr3_aa: ASHLHGRGWADTQY
clone_size: -; v_call: TRBV7-7; cdr3_length: 14; j_call: TRBJ2-1; cdr3_aa: ASSLTSVFPYNEQF
clone_size: -; v_call: TRBV29-1; cdr3_length: 13; j_call: TRBJ2-1; cdr3_aa: SVAFGTSGLNEQF
clone_size: -; v_call: TRBV10-3; cdr3_length: 11; j_call: TRBJ2-7; cdr3_aa: AISGGEVYEQY
clone_size: -; v_call: TRBV7-6; cdr3_length: 15; j_call: TRBJ2-1; cdr3_aa: ASSLEQRESSYNEQF
clone_size: -; v_call: TRBV28; cdr3_length: 14; j_call: TRBJ2-7; cdr3_aa: ASSLFPSGDSYEQY
clone_size: few; v_call: TRBV7-3; cdr3_length: 10; j_call: TRBJ1-1; cdr3_aa: ASLRGNTEAF
clone_size: -; v_call: TRBV20-1; cdr3_length: 11; j_call: TRBJ1-2; cdr3_aa: SAREPGNYGYT
clone_size: -; v_call: TRBV7-9; cdr3_length: 12; j_call: TRBJ1-1; cdr3_aa: ASSPVTEGTEAF
clone_size: many; v_call: TRBV2; cdr3_length: 9; j_call: TRBJ1-1; cdr3_aa: ASSGGTEAF